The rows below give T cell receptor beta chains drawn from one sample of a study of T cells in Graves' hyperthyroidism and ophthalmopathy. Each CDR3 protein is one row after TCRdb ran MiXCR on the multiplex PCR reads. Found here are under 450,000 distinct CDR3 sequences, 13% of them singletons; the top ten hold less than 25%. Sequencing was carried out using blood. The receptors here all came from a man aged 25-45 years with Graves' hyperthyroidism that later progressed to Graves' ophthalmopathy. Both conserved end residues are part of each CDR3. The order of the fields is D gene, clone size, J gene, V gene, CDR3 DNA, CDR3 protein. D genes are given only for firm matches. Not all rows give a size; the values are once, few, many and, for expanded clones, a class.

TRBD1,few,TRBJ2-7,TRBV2,TGTGCCAGCATCAGATCAGGGGGCGGTCGGCGTGAGCAGTACTTC,CASIRSGGGRREQYF
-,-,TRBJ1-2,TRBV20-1,TGCAGTGTAGGGCGGCAGGGAGCTGGCTACACCTTC,CSVGRQGAGYTF
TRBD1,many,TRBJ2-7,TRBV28,TGTGCCAGCAGTTTATATGGGACAGGGTATGCGTACGAGCAGTACTTC,CASSLYGTGYAYEQYF
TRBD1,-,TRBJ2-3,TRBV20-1,TGCAGTGCTAGGTACAGGGGTTCAGATACGCAGTATTTT,CSARYRGSDTQYF
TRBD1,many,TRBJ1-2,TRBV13,TGTGCCAGCAGCGCAGGACAGGGGGAATACTATGGCTACACCTTC,CASSAGQGEYYGYTF
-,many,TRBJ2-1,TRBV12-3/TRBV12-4,TGTGCCAGCAGTATTACAGGGATCCGGCAGTTCTTC,CASSITGIRQFF
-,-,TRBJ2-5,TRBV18,TGTGCCAGCTCACCGCCGCGGGGGCATATTACGGAGACCCAGTACTTC,CASSPPRGHITETQYF
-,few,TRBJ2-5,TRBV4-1,TGCGCCAGCACCGATTCAGCGGGTACCCAGTACTTC,CASTDSAGTQYF
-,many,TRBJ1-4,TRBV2,TGTGCCAGCAGTGACCCTGGACGGCCGAGGGGCGAAAAACTGTTTTTT,CASSDPGRPRGEKLFF
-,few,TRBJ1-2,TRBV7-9,TGTGCCAGCAGCTTAGGTCAGGCGCCTTACTATGGCTACACCTTC,CASSLGQAPYYGYTF
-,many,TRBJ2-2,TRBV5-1,TGCGCCAGCAGCTCCCTGGACAGTGTCGAGCCCGGGGAGCTGTTTTTT,CASSSLDSVEPGELFF
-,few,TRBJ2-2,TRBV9,TGTGCCAGCAGCGTAGCCGGCGGGGAGCTGTTTTTT,CASSVAGGELFF
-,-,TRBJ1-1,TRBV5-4,TGTGCCAGCAGCTTGGCCCCTTTCGGGTTGCCCCTTTCCATGAACACTGAAGCTTTCTTT,CASSLAPFGLPLSMNTEAFF
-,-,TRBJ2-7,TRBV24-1,TGTGCCACCAGTGGGACAATCGCTAGGCTGCAGTACTTC,CATSGTIARLQYF
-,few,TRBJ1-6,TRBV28,TGTGCCAGCAGTTTAGAAAGGGGGATTAACTATAATTCACCCCTCCACTTT,CASSLERGINYNSPLHF
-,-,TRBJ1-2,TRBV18,TGTGCCAGCTCACCCGACACGAACTATGGCTGCACCTTC,CASSPDTNYGCTF
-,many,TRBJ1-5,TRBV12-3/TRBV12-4,TGTGCCAGCAGGGACAGAGATCAGCCCCAGCATTTT,CASRDRDQPQHF
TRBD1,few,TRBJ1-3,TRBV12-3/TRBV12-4,TGTGCCAGCAGTTTCCGGGACAGGGGCGGAAACACCATATATTTT,CASSFRDRGGNTIYF
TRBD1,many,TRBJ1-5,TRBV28,TGTGCCAGCAGTTTTGGGGACAGGCCCCACAGCAATCAGCCCCAGCATTTT,CASSFGDRPHSNQPQHF
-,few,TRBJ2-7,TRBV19,TGTGCCAGTAGTAGGACAGTTTCCCCCCCCTACGAGCAGTACTTC,CASSRTVSPPYEQYF
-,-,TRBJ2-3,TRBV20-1,TGCAGTGCTCTCTTTAACCCTCTCACAGATACGCAGTATTTT,CSALFNPLTDTQYF
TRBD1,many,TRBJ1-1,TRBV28,TGTGCCAGCAGCTTACCGGGACAGAAGAACACTGAAGCTTTCTTT,CASSLPGQKNTEAFF
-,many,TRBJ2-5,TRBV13,TGTGCCAGCAGCCGGACTCTCGCCGGCTACCAAGAGACCCAGTACTTC,CASSRTLAGYQETQYF
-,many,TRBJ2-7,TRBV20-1,TGCAGTGTTCCCCGGCCAGGGGACGAGCAGTACTTC,CSVPRPGDEQYF
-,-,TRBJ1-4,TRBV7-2,TGTGCCAGCAGCCGAACCGGGACATATTATGAAAAACTGTTTTTT,CASSRTGTYYEKLFF
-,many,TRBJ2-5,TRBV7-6,TGTGCCAGCAGCTTAGAATTGAGGGGCCAAGAGACCCAGTACTTC,CASSLELRGQETQYF
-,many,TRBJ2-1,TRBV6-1,TGTGCCAGCAGGGGATATTGGCAGAACGACTACAATGAGCAGTTCTTC,CASRGYWQNDYNEQFF
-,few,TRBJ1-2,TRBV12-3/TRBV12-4,TGTGCCAGCAGTTTAGAGGCAGTCTATGGCTACACCTTC,CASSLEAVYGYTF
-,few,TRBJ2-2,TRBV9,TGTGCCAGCAGCGTAGGCCGAGAGGAGCTGTTTTTT,CASSVGREELFF
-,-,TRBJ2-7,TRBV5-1,TGCGCCAGCAGCTTGGACAGCTTCTACGAGCAGTACTTC,CASSLDSFYEQYF
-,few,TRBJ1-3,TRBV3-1,TGTGCCAGCAGCCAAGACGGGCCTGGAAACACCATATATTTT,CASSQDGPGNTIYF
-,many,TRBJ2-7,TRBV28,TGTGCCAGCAGTTTAGGGGGGGGCTCAAGAAACGAGCAGTACTTC,CASSLGGGSRNEQYF
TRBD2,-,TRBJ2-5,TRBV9,TGTGCCAGCAGCGTTGGTAGCGGGGGTCCCCAAGGGACCCAGTACTTC,CASSVGSGGPQGTQYF
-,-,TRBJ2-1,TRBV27,TGTGCCAGCAGACCCCTTCTCCGGGGTGAGCAGTTCTTC,CASRPLLRGEQFF
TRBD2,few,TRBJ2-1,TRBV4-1,TGCGCCAGCAGCCAACTACTAGCGGGGGGGAATGAGCAGTTCTTC,CASSQLLAGGNEQFF
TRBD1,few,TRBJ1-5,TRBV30,TGTGCCTGGAACCACCTCGACAGGGACCAGCCCCAGCATTTT,CAWNHLDRDQPQHF
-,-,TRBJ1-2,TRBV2,TGTGCCAGCAGTGAAACGAGGCTTGGCTACACCTTC,CASSETRLGYTF
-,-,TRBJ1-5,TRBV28,TGTGCCAGCCGGGAGGGGAGGAATCAGCCCCAGCATTTT,CASREGRNQPQHF
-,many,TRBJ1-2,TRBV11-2,TGTGCCAGCAGCCTAATCAGGGGATCTAATGGCTACACCTTC,CASSLIRGSNGYTF
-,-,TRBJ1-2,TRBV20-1,TGCAGTGCTAGGGTGACAGCAGGCTACACCTTC,CSARVTAGYTF
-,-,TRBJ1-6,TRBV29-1,TGCAGCGTATCGGGGCAGGCTGGTTCACCCCTCCACTTT,CSVSGQAGSPLHF
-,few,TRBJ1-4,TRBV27,TGTGCCAGCAGTTCTCCAGGGAACAATGAAAAACTGTTTTTT,CASSSPGNNEKLFF
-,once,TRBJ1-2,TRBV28,TGTGCCAGCACTCCCACACGCCTCGGAGGCTACACCTTC,CASTPTRLGGYTF